Listed below are T cell receptor beta chains from one sample, sequenced in a study of T cell changes during pregnancy in multiple sclerosis. The data were produced by immunoSEQ multiplex PCR, yet TCRdb's version contains in-frame clones alone and is incomplete. In the table there are 70,000 to 95,000 clones, over 80% of which are singletons. This specimen was peripheral blood, taken in the first trimester of pregnancy. Receptors originate from a female donor with multiple sclerosis, enrolled in a pregnancy study. The CDR3 runs from the conserved cysteine through the conserved F or W. The D gene is left open where the match is weak. Clone size is not always given. Where it is, it says once, few, many or a class for expanded clones.

TGCAGCGCAGAGGGGGCTGTGGCGGGGGAGCAGTACTTC	CSAEGAVAGEQYF	TRBV29-1	TRBJ2-7	NA	NA	13
TGTGCCCACGGAGGGACAGTAACTAGCACAGATACGCAGTATTTT	CAHGGTVTSTDTQYF	TRBV7-9	TRBJ2-3	NA	NA	15
TGTGCCAGTAGCCCCGGGACAGCGTTTCCCGACTACGAGCAGTACTTC	CASSPGTAFPDYEQYF	TRBV19	TRBJ2-7	TRBD1	NA	16
TGTGCCAGCAGTTCCGGGACAGGGGTCGATGGCTACACCTTC	CASSSGTGVDGYTF	TRBV6-6	TRBJ1-2	TRBD1	once	14
TGCGCCAGAACCACCAACGGGGGGACTAACTATGGCTACACCTTC	CARTTNGGTNYGYTF	TRBV5-1	TRBJ1-2	NA	NA	15
TGTGCCAGCAGCCTGTGGACAGGGGACTACACCTTC	CASSLWTGDYTF	TRBV7-2	TRBJ1-2	TRBD1	NA	12
TGTGCCCACTCTAAGGAGGCTGGGACAACAAAATACACCTTC	CAHSKEAGTTKYTF	TRBV30	TRBJ1-2	NA	NA	14
TGCGCCAGCAGCTTGGGGGGGGGCAGGGCGGTCTCCTACAATGAGCAGTTCTTC	CASSLGGGRAVSYNEQFF	TRBV5-1	TRBJ2-1	NA	NA	18
TGTGCCAGCAGCATCACTAGCGGGGGAAACGGAGAGACCCAGTACTTC	CASSITSGGNGETQYF	TRBV7-9	TRBJ2-5	TRBD2	NA	16
TGTGCCAGCAGTTATAGCGAGGGGAACACTGAAGCTTTCTTT	CASSYSEGNTEAFF	TRBV6-5	TRBJ1-1	NA	NA	14
TGTGCCAGCAGTTACGGGGGCGGGGGGGCTCATGAGCAGTACTTC	CASSYGGGGAHEQYF	TRBV6-5	TRBJ2-7	TRBD2	NA	15
TGTGCCAGTAGTATAGCCGACACTAACTATGGCTACACCTTC	CASSIADTNYGYTF	TRBV19	TRBJ1-2	NA	NA	14
TGTGCCAGCAGCGTTGGACAGTCCAAAAACATTCAGTACTTC	CASSVGQSKNIQYF	TRBV11-2	TRBJ2-4	NA	NA	14
TGTGCCCGGGGGGGAGCCTCTGGGGCCAACGTCCTGACTTTC	CARGGASGANVLTF	TRBV30	TRBJ2-6	TRBD2	NA	14
TGTGCCAGCAGTCCGGGACAGGGTTATCAGCCCCAGCATTTT	CASSPGQGYQPQHF	TRBV2	TRBJ1-5	TRBD1	NA	14
TGTGCCAGCAGTGCGCCCCTCTGGACACTTTACGAAGGACTGTTTTTT	CASSAPLWTLYEGLFF	TRBV27	TRBJ1-4	NA	NA	16
TGTGCCACTACAGAGACTAGCGGACCAACAGATACGCAGTATTTT	CATTETSGPTDTQYF	TRBV19	TRBJ2-3	TRBD2	NA	15